Described below is a single T cell receptor (beta chain) sequence and its context. The sample is drawn from a study of blood T cell repertoires in COVID-19. This table comes from immunoSEQ multiplex PCR, and its TCRdb copy is limited to in-frame clones, with some not included. This table has around 300,000 clones, around 90% appearing once. In germline, CDR1 is SQVTM, CDR2 ANQGSEA. The CDR3 spans 11 residues. The chain recombines TRBV29-1 with TRBJ1-2; D ambiguous. Sequenced material: peripheral blood. The sequence came from a man younger than 30 with active or convalescent COVID-19. CDR3 nucleotide sequence: TGCAGTATGAGCTCTAACTATGGCTACACCTTC. It codes for CSMSSNYGYTF.